This TCR beta chain derives from a study of blood T cell repertoires in COVID-19. Whole-study context: COVID-19 samples, acute and convalescent, were from the United States, Italy and Spain. Sources were T cells, B-cell-depleted T cells, or PBMCs; the material itself was cDNA or gDNA.

The CDR3 spans 14 residues. CDR1 and CDR2 from the germline V gene are SGHAT and FQNNGV. V was trimmed by 1 base and J by 2 bases, leaving 8 bases between them. The authors' processing: Scientists estimated how many nucleated cells there were by amplifying reference gene primers. Libraries were prepared by immunoSEQ multiplex PCR; TCRdb keeps only in-frame clonotypes and omits some of them. The D gene and trimming were derived from the DNA, and the V and J assignments and clone size from that table. The sample yields tens of thousands of clones, about 90% seen once. The genes are TRBV11-2 and TRBJ1-2; D is unresolved. The source material was peripheral blood. This clonotype originated in a human donor in a cohort sampled during active COVID-19. CDR3 sequence (DNA): TGTGCCAGCAGCTTAGGGGCAGAAAACTATGGCTACACCTTC. This gives the protein CASSLGAENYGYTF.